This T cell receptor beta chain derives from a study of T cell responses to AZD1222 COVID-19 vaccine. Study observations and caveats: Donors were chiefly white British, with a greater number of females, and clonal diversity was perhaps underestimated. Unmutated variant regions reportedly attract nearly half of all spike-specific TCRs.

Clones were sequenced by immunoSEQ multiplex PCR, and TCRdb holds only the in-frame ones, with some missing. The sample holds tens of thousands of clones; around 80% are singletons and the top ten take around 20%. From germline, CDR1 is LNHDA and CDR2 SQIVND (reference sequence). The CDR3 has 16 amino acids. V shed 5 bases, J shed 2 bases, and the junction held 7 bases outside the gene matches. Of note for this clone: Its antigen is undetermined.

Sequencing used peripheral blood, obtained on day 0 of AZD1222 vaccination. The clonotype originates from an adult in good health. This sequence joins TRBV19 and TRBJ2-1, with 9 bases matching TRBD1. As DNA, the CDR3 is TGTGCCAGTAGTGACTTTACAGGGGGCCCCTACAATGAGCAGTTCTTC. It translates to CASSDFTGGPYNEQFF. Combining the CDR3 with reference TRBV19 and TRBJ2-1 gives the whole variable domain DGGITQSPKYLFRKEGQNVTLSCEQNLNHDAMYWYRQDPGQGLRLIYYSQIVNDFQKGDIAEGYSVSREKKESFPLTVTSAQKNPTAFYLCASSDFTGGPYNEQFFGPGTRLTVL.